The rows below give T cell receptor beta chains drawn from one sample of a study of blood T cell repertoires in COVID-19. The data were produced by immunoSEQ multiplex PCR, yet TCRdb's version contains in-frame clones alone and is incomplete. Of about 330,000 clones in the sample, roughly 86% were seen once. The specimen was peripheral blood. The receptor set was obtained from a man younger than 45 with COVID-19, enrolled during active disease. The CDR3 runs from the conserved cysteine through the conserved F or W. The order of the fields is D gene, V gene, clone size, J gene, CDR3 protein, CDR3 DNA. A D gene is named only where the DNA matches it firmly. Size is stated for part of the rows, as once, few or many counts, or as a class when the clone is expanded.

TRBD2	TRBV19	NA	TRBJ2-2	CASTPGLAGGQVAGELFF	TGTGCCAGTACCCCGGGACTAGCGGGAGGGCAGGTCGCCGGGGAGCTGTTTTTT
TRBD2	TRBV4-1	NA	TRBJ2-7	CASSQGLASSYEQYF	TGCGCCAGCAGCCAAGGACTAGCGTCTTCCTACGAGCAGTACTTC
NA	TRBV6-2/TRBV6-3	NA	TRBJ2-7	CASSLWGGTYEQYF	TGTGCCAGCAGCCTATGGGGGGGCACGTACGAGCAGTACTTC
TRBD2	TRBV4-1	few	TRBJ2-3	CASSQDPGRAVGGTDTQYF	TGCGCCAGCAGCCAAGATCCCGGGAGGGCCGTGGGTGGCACAGATACGCAGTATTTT
TRBD1	TRBV6-6	NA	TRBJ2-3	CASSRSPGQGGDDTQYF	TGTGCCAGCAGTCGGAGCCCGGGACAGGGAGGCGATGATACGCAGTATTTT
NA	TRBV9	NA	TRBJ1-4	CASSVLVQAEKLFF	TGTGCCAGCAGCGTGTTGGTACAGGCTGAAAAACTGTTTTTT
TRBD1	TRBV11-2	NA	TRBJ2-7	CASSLDRRRTGVTEQYF	TGTGCCAGCAGCTTAGATCGAAGGAGGACAGGGGTAACCGAGCAGTACTTC
TRBD2	TRBV5-1	NA	TRBJ2-7	CASSLAALAGSYEQYF	TGCGCCAGCAGCTTGGCCGCACTAGCGGGTTCCTACGAGCAGTACTTC
TRBD1	TRBV9	once	TRBJ2-5	CASSEGDSQETQYF	TGTGCCAGCAGCGAGGGGGACAGTCAAGAGACCCAGTACTTC
TRBD1	TRBV29-1	NA	TRBJ1-2	CSVDGGQGLYGYTF	TGCAGCGTTGATGGGGGACAGGGCCTTTATGGCTACACCTTC
NA	TRBV5-1	NA	TRBJ1-5	CASRLEGGNQPQHF	TGCGCCAGCAGACTTGAAGGGGGCAATCAGCCCCAGCATTTT
NA	TRBV6-5	few	TRBJ1-5	CASSDSPGDNQPQHF	TGTGCCAGCAGTGACTCGCCAGGGGACAATCAGCCCCAGCATTTT
TRBD2	TRBV3-1/TRBV3-2	once	TRBJ2-3	CASSRGVRLARTDTQYF	TGTGCCAGCAGCCGTGGGGTCCGACTAGCCCGCACAGATACGCAGTATTTT
NA	TRBV7-6	once	TRBJ1-4	CASSPGLDSSNEKLFF	TGTGCCAGCAGCCCAGGCCTGGACAGCTCTAATGAAAAACTGTTTTTT
TRBD2	TRBV11-3	NA	TRBJ2-1	CASSLDAGGPKEQFF	TGTGCCAGCAGCTTGGACGCGGGAGGGCCGAAGGAGCAGTTCTTC
TRBD2	TRBV7-9	NA	TRBJ2-1	CASSLAVLAGASGEQFF	TGTGCCAGCAGCTTAGCGGTGCTAGCGGGAGCGTCGGGTGAGCAGTTCTTC
TRBD1	TRBV19	NA	TRBJ1-5	CASSMGTGGYQPQHF	TGTGCCAGTAGTATGGGGACAGGGGGTTATCAGCCCCAGCATTTT
TRBD1	TRBV5-8	NA	TRBJ2-3	CASSLGTGTLDTQYF	TGTGCCAGCAGCTTGGGGACAGGGACCCTTGATACGCAGTATTTT
NA	TRBV5-8	once	TRBJ2-5	CASSLGSPGETQYF	TGTGCCAGCAGCTTGGGGTCTCCCGGGGAGACCCAGTACTTC
TRBD2	TRBV6-2/TRBV6-3	NA	TRBJ2-1	CASSYSRGGRFSDNEQFF	TGTGCCAGCAGTTACTCGAGAGGCGGGAGGTTTTCGGACAATGAGCAGTTCTTC
NA	TRBV6-5	NA	TRBJ2-5	CASTPYPRYQETQYF	TGTGCCAGCACCCCCTACCCCCGATACCAAGAGACCCAGTACTTC
NA	TRBV7-9	NA	TRBJ2-5	CASSSPRVVMETQYF	TGTGCCAGCAGCTCCCCCCGGGTAGTGATGGAGACCCAGTACTTC
TRBD2	TRBV10-2	NA	TRBJ2-2	CASGWGLAGGLGTGELFF	TGCGCCAGCGGCTGGGGACTAGCGGGGGGGCTAGGTACCGGGGAGCTGTTTTTT
NA	TRBV7-2	NA	TRBJ1-6	CASSLEEFQGMYNSPLHF	TGTGCCAGCAGCTTAGAAGAGTTCCAGGGAATGTATAATTCACCCCTCCACTTT
NA	TRBV7-9	NA	TRBJ2-7	CASSLGGGGSYEQYF	TGTGCCAGCAGCTTAGGGGGCGGCGGCTCCTACGAGCAGTACTTC
TRBD2	TRBV4-2	NA	TRBJ2-7	CASSQRLAGGYEQYF	TGTGCCAGCAGCCAAAGACTAGCGGGGGGGTACGAGCAGTACTTC
NA	TRBV27	NA	TRBJ2-7	CASSLRGSYEQYF	TGTGCCAGCAGTTTACGGGGTTCCTACGAGCAGTACTTC
NA	TRBV18	once	TRBJ1-1	CASSPQETQRNTEAFF	TGTGCCAGCTCACCACAAGAGACTCAAAGGAACACTGAAGCTTTCTTT
NA	TRBV19	NA	TRBJ1-5	CASSFTGDRTPSLNQPQHF	TGTGCCAGTAGTTTTACAGGAGATAGGACACCCTCTCTTAATCAGCCCCAGCATTTT
NA	TRBV12-3/TRBV12-4	NA	TRBJ1-1	CASSLSPGTEAFF	TGTGCCAGCAGTTTAAGTCCAGGCACTGAAGCTTTCTTT
NA	TRBV7-3	once	TRBJ1-3	CASSLTQGSGNTIYF	TGTGCCAGCAGCTTAACGCAGGGCTCCGGAAACACCATATATTTT
NA	TRBV14	NA	TRBJ1-3	CASSGGFTSGNTIYF	TGTGCCAGCAGTGGGGGGTTTACCTCTGGAAACACCATATATTTT
NA	TRBV9	NA	TRBJ2-3	CASSVTPTDTQYF	TGTGCCAGCAGCGTTACTCCCACAGATACGCAGTATTTT
NA	TRBV6-2/TRBV6-3	NA	TRBJ1-2	CASRPPGQSYGYTF	TGTGCCAGCAGGCCTCCGGGACAATCGTATGGCTACACCTTC
TRBD1	TRBV6-2/TRBV6-3	NA	TRBJ1-1	CASSYWDRADTEAFF	TGTGCCAGCAGTTACTGGGACAGGGCGGACACTGAAGCTTTCTTT
NA	TRBV5-1	NA	TRBJ1-2	CASSFGSGNYGYTF	TGCGCCAGCAGCTTTGGTTCAGGGAACTATGGCTACACCTTC
NA	TRBV19	NA	TRBJ2-5	CASSITGSPTQYF	TGTGCCAGTAGTATAACAGGGAGTCCGACCCAGTACTTC